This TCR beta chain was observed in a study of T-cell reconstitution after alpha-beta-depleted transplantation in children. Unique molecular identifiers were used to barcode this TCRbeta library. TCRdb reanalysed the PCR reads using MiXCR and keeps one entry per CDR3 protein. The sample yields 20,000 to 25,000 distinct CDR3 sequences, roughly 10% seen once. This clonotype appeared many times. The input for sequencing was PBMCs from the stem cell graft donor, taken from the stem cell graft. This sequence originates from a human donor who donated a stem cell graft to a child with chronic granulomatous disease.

This CDR3 is CASSPGLAGRYEQYF. CDR3 DNA: TGTGCCAGCAGCCCGGGACTAGCGGGTCGTTACGAGCAGTACTTC. This chain joins TRBV13 and TRBJ2-7; TRBD2 matches 12 bases. The germline gives CDR1 PRHDT, CDR2 FYEKMQ (reference sequence). J gave up 4 bases and V 5 bases, and 6 bases lay outside the gene matches. This CDR3 region has 15 residues.